This note documents a single TCR beta chain sequence. The count of this clone is one. This clone's antigen is unknown. Per-base qualities were not stored, and no clone one base away is much larger. The cohort comprised hundreds of healthy bone marrow donors. At the time of sampling, all cohort members were nominally healthy, though unrecorded immune exposures were likely present. The donor was CMV seronegative and was included in the group of 352 seronegative cohort members. A peripheral blood sample was provided by each donor, and peripheral blood mononuclear cells were used for TCR beta sequencing. The Qiagen DNeasy Blood Extraction Kit was used to extract genomic DNA from the blood cell samples. The sample originates from a study of cytomegalovirus exposure and HLA in healthy donors (dated by TCRdb to the late 2010s). Notes on the research overall: In an earlier analysis of fewer than 750 of the donors, about 270 Gb of sequence data and 117 million unique TCR beta sequences from about 179 million T cells were reported. An early release that covered approximately 600 HLA-typed donors contained around 300 gigabases of sequencing data and 80 million or so unique TCR sequences. The genetic ancestry cluster associated with self-reported Caucasian donors included about 84% of the 398 genotyped donors. The study was designed to test whether signatures of past pathogen exposure could be identified by cataloging public T cell receptors. The T cell repertoires of 666 subjects were profiled by immunosequencing and related to cytomegalovirus serostatus. In addition to the first cohort of approximately 650 subjects, a separate validation cohort of approximately 120 different subjects was used. To predict cytomegalovirus infection status, the study combined high-throughput TCR immunosequencing, statistical association of individual TCRs with disease status, and machine learning. A later analysis re-examined previously published TCR beta repertoires from about 700 donors and added high-resolution HLA genotyping to investigate patterns of TCR occurrence. Rather than drawing on any new phenotypic data, the later analysis identified candidate immune exposures from TCR beta sequences and the way those sequences occurred across donors. An earlier analysis of about 600 of the donors used high-throughput TCR beta sequencing to judge whether each TCR beta V gene segment behaved as functional or pseudogenic. Alongside the repertoire data, information on donor age, sex, ethnicity and CMV serostatus was compiled. Genome-wide SNP genotypes for about 55% of the roughly 670 donors were used in a later genetic analysis, which treated that subset as a discovery cohort. All discovery cohort repertoires had been generated on a single sequencing platform. Both class I and class II loci were covered by HLA typing, at four-digit resolution. The number of typed donors differed by locus: about 620-640 for A, B, C, DRB1 and DQB1; 522 for DQA1; 606 for DPA1; and around 470 for DPB1. A few DR-DQ haplotypes were handled as single units for association and clustering because linkage in the cohort was strong. Across roughly 420 genotyped donors of the cohort, an average of about 240,000 unique TCR beta nucleotide sequences per donor were sequenced, and approximately 17% of those sequences were non-productive.

Broader findings and caveats from the paper: Because HLA typing was missing for some donors at each locus, association tests included only the typed subset. Cytomegalovirus status was reported to be diagnosed by the classifier with high specificity and sensitivity in both the original and validation cohorts. This cohort had only TCR beta chains sequenced, and the lack of alpha or paired-chain data limited which features could be detected. The study gave a list of 150 to 200 TCR beta chains associated with cytomegalovirus. In vitro tests confirmed that three of the cytomegalovirus-associated TCR beta chains recognize cytomegalovirus antigens. While some public TCRs were present in many individuals, most TCR sequences turned up only very rarely across donors. According to a later analysis, parvovirus B19, influenza, CMV and Epstein-Barr virus appeared linked to several top co-occurrence clusters. A cluster of highly shared sequence variants was judged likely to be a technical artifact of the sequencing pipeline. Assigning TCR associations to individual alleles was difficult when HLA alleles, especially DR and DQ, strongly co-occurred. Correlated functional status among segregating V segments might reflect linkage disequilibrium, but an unknown experimental factor could not be ruled out. A later analysis associated about 17,000 TCR beta sequences with specific HLA alleles at a false discovery rate of 0.05. In a later analysis, most CMV-associated TCR beta chains were found to appear HLA-restricted, with HLA associations seemingly driven largely by CMV exposure. In a later analysis, TCR association rates were found to vary across HLA loci, with the most associated TCRs seen for DRB1 alleles and the fewest for HLA-C alleles. For the cohort, immune exposure information was limited to CMV serostatus. The earlier analysis of about 600 of the donors excluded 15 to 20 rarely observed V segments, including chromosome 9 orphons, because counts were too low. An earlier analysis of roughly 570 of the donors showed that most TCR beta V segments appeared in productive rearrangements either about 87% or about 30% of the time, which broadly matched IMGT annotations. According to the authors, the approach could potentially be generalized to other disease states and immunological phenotypes. Sequencing depth was assumed to be roughly uniform across donors in the presence/absence analyses, though that assumption may not hold. In a later genetic analysis, a missense DCLRE1C variant was associated with V-gene and J-gene trimming of TCR beta chains, and the association was replicated in an independent cohort. Compared with the approximately 700-donor mean, donors in an Asian-associated ancestry cluster had fewer N-insertions in productive TCRs, according to a later genetic analysis. A later analysis found that HLA-associated TCR beta chains were more clonally expanded and had lower generation probabilities than equally common non-associated chains. A further reported finding was that TCR beta sequences accurately predicted the HLA-A and HLA-B alleles for most subjects in the first cohort.

Library preparation was by the immunoSEQ multiplex PCR assay. The multiplex PCR relied on a mix of 60 forward primers for TCR Vbeta segments and 13 reverse primers for TCR Jbeta segments. The CDR3 region of rearranged TCR beta genes was amplified from genomic DNA by a multiplex PCR assay. The amplified TCR beta libraries were sequenced on the Illumina HiSeq System as 87-base-pair reads. In the paper's pipeline: A later analysis counted 75 million to 100 million unique TCR beta chains across the approximately 700 repertoires, and roughly 9.9 million of these chains were shared by at least two donors. A nearest-neighbor algorithm error-corrected the raw reads and collapsed the reads into unique sequences, merging closely related sequences to remove PCR and sequencing errors. Alignment of CDR3 sequences to IMGT reference sequences was used to assign V, D and J gene segments. For a sequence to be retained, a match of at least six nucleotides was required to both a V gene segment and a J gene segment. Rearrangements were classified as productive when the CDR3 lacked stop codons and remained in frame with V and J, and all other rearrangements were classified as non-productive. Following IMGT convention, CDR3 was defined as the stretch from the second conserved V-encoded cysteine up to the conserved J-encoded phenylalanine. The earlier analysis of some 600 of the donors excluded sequences that lacked an unambiguous match to a single V gene segment. An earlier analysis of just under 600 of the donors called V segments functional above 56.7% productive rearrangements and segregating when the between-donor standard deviation exceeded 5%. A statistical classification framework was built for diagnosing cytomegalovirus status from the catalog of TCR beta chain sequences. In a later analysis, TCR nucleotide sequences were compared against IMGT/GENE-DB human TR gene sequences so that V and J genes could be assigned. The TCRdist pipeline was used in a later analysis to assign CDR3 sequences and most-parsimonious VDJ recombination scenarios. In a later analysis, each TCR beta chain was defined by its CDR3 amino acid sequence together with its V-gene family, and reads lacking a unique V-gene family were excluded. As a way to deal with suspected cross-contamination and a sequencing artifact, a later analysis dropped approximately 590 nucleotide sequences that were highly shared and had low generation probability. For each public chain, a later analysis derived a clonal expansion index from normalized ranks of inferred template counts within each repertoire. In a later analysis, generation probabilities were computed using a VDJ recombination model fitted to out-of-frame rearrangements, and the results were checked against IGoR. In a later analysis, TCR-TCR, TCR-HLA and TCR-CMV co-occurrence was scored with hypergeometric tests, and a repertoire-size bias correction was applied to TCR pairs. A later analysis estimated false discovery rates by permuting HLA or CMV assignments 20 times. In a later analysis, co-occurring TCRs were grouped using DBSCAN, and TCRdist sequence similarity was added for clustering within HLA-allele-positive subsets. Repertoires with fewer than 30,000 or more than 120,000 public chains were left out of co-occurrence clustering, as were five repertoires with anomalous nucleotide sharing. TCRdb provides this immuneACCESS table in a form limited to in-frame rearrangements. Some clones are lacking; in checked studies, under half of them reflect an unresolved V gene, and why the rest are absent is not known. The V and J calls and clone size come from that table; D and trimming were worked out from the DNA. The sample yields 140,000 or so clones; 70% to 85% were counted once. The ten largest clones take up 1.5% to 2% of the sample.

The origin of this receptor is a man aged 35-49 years in good health and CMV-seronegative. Sequenced sample: PBMCs.

The sequence in DNA is TGTGCCAGCAGTCTTCAACCGGGACTAGCGGGATACGAGCAGTACTTC. This gives the protein CASSLQPGLAGYEQYF. The chain links TRBV28 with TRBJ2-7; 13 bases in the middle match TRBD2. V trim: 5 bases; J trim: 4 bases; unmatched bases: 8. The germline V gene encodes CDR1 MDHEN and CDR2 SYDVKM. From the cysteine up to the phenylalanine, the CDR3 has a length of 16 residues. The only DNA kept is the CDR3, 48 bases in frame from the first base.